Below, 25 T cell receptor beta chains from the same sample are listed, as sequenced in a study of type 1 regulatory T cells. From the reads, TCRdb called clonotypes with MiXCR, one entry per CDR3 protein. The data contain about 62,000 distinct CDR3 sequences, 60% to 65% of them singletons. These receptors are not linked to any known antigen. The sequenced material came from cultured non-Tr1 T cells, either the whole culture or a sorted T cell fraction (not recorded which). The receptors shown here come from a human donor in good health.

This clonotype was counted a single time. The CDR3 loop reads CASSITSGRTHNEQFF. The CDR3 DNA follows: TGTGCCAGCAGCATAACTAGCGGGAGAACTCACAATGAGCAGTTCTTC. The V and J genes are TRBV13 and TRBJ2-1; 11 bases match TRBD2. The CDR3 consists of 16 residues. V trimming: 5 bases; J trimming: 5 bases; junction bases outside the gene matches: 8. Germline lookup yields CDR1 PRHDT and CDR2 FYEKMQ (reference sequence).

The genes are TRBV12-2 and TRBJ2-3; TRBD1, as called in the table, went unchecked against the DNA. TRBV12-2 counts as a pseudogene. CDR3 length equals 16 residues. CDR3 sequence (DNA): TGTGCAAGTCGCTCACAACCGGGCCCTAGCACAGATACGCAGTATTTT. It codes for CASRSQPGPSTDTQYF.

This chain joins TRBV12-3 or TRBV12-4 and TRBJ2-7, with 7 bases identical to TRBD1. V shed 2 bases, J shed 1 base, and the junction held 2 bases outside the gene matches. The CDR3 runs to 14 residues. CDR3 in amino acids: CASSLRGQSYEQYF. The CDR3 DNA sequence: TGTGCCAGCAGTTTAAGGGGACAGTCCTACGAGCAGTACTTC.

V usage is TRBV10-3 and J usage is TRBJ2-3; 14 nucleotides align to TRBD2. CDR1 and CDR2 from the germline V gene are ENHRY and SYGVKD. J gave up 3 bases and V 4 bases, and 3 bases lay outside the gene matches. This CDR3 comprises 16 residues. For the CDR3, the DNA is TGTGCCATCAGTGGACTAGCGGGAGGGGAAACAGATACGCAGTATTTT. Translation: CAISGLAGGETDTQYF.

The J gene is TRBJ2-3, the V gene TRBV7-2, with 10 positions matching TRBD2. The J segment lost 5 bases and the V segment lost 4 bases, leaving 12 bases of the junction unmatched. Looked up from germline, CDR1 is SGHTA and CDR2 is FQGNSA. The CDR3 is 17 residues long. This CDR3 is CASSSLAGGTGGDTQYF. The DNA of the CDR3 is TGTGCCAGCAGCTCATTAGCGGGGGGCACAGGGGGAGATACGCAGTATTTT.

V usage is TRBV6-2 or TRBV6-3 and J usage is TRBJ2-5, with TRBD2 identical over 9 bases. Germline CDR1 is MNHEY and CDR2 is SVGEGT. With V trimmed by 6 bases and J by 5 bases, 13 bases remained unmatched. This CDR3 has 16 residues. Here the CDR3 reads CASSPGTSSWGETQYF. The CDR3 DNA sequence: TGTGCCAGCAGCCCCGGGACTAGCAGCTGGGGGGAGACCCAGTACTTC.

The chain recombines TRBV12-3 or TRBV12-4 with TRBJ1-4; D remains ambiguous. The V end was cut by 4 bases, the J end by 6 bases, with 15 bases between. This CDR3 region has 15 residues. The CDR3: CASSSLGSGDEKLFF. DNA of the CDR3: TGTGCCAGCAGTTCTTTAGGGTCCGGGGATGAAAAACTGTTTTTT.

This chain uses TRBV24-1 with TRBJ1-1, with a tentative D call TRBD1 (6 bases). Looked up from germline, CDR1 is KGHDR and CDR2 is SFDVKD. Trimming pared 4 bases from V and 11 bases from J, leaving 13 bases between. The CDR3 totals 12 residues. This chain's CDR3 is CATSEGGARAFF. The DNA of the CDR3 is TGTGCCACCAGTGAGGGGGGGGCCCGCGCTTTCTTT.

The rearrangement joins TRBV20-1 to TRBJ2-7, with D uncertain. The V gene lost 5 bases and the J gene lost 7 bases, with 12 bases spanning the gap. The CDR3 sequence is 11 residues long. CDR1 is DFQATT and CDR2 is SNEGSKA in the germline V gene (reference sequence). The CDR3 reads CSAVRPDEQYF. CDR3 nucleotide sequence: TGCAGTGCTGTCCGCCCGGATGAGCAGTACTTC.

CDR3: CSARRTGGGTEAFF. CDR3 sequence (DNA): TGCAGTGCTAGGAGGACAGGGGGCGGCACTGAAGCTTTCTTT. V gene TRBV20-1 combines with J gene TRBJ1-1; TRBD1 matches 11 bases. The CDR3 is made up of 14 amino acids. Looked up from germline, CDR1 is DFQATT and CDR2 is SNEGSKA (reference sequence). The trim removed 3 bases at V and 4 bases at J, leaving 4 bases unmatched.

CDR3 amino acids: CASSKARNWTSPNYEQYF. Written as DNA, the CDR3 is TGTGCCAGCAGCAAGGCCAGAAACTGGACTAGTCCCAACTACGAGCAGTACTTC. The gene calls are TRBV21-1 and TRBJ2-7; the table assigns TRBD2, which was not confirmed against the DNA. TRBV21-1 is annotated as a pseudogene. This CDR3 has 18 amino acids.

This clonotype occurred a few times. The chain links TRBV10-3 to TRBJ2-7; 8 positions match TRBD1. Trimming took 2 bases from V and 5 from J; bases not matched to a gene: 8. In germline, CDR1 is ENHRY, CDR2 SYGVKD. The CDR3 spans 15 residues. The CDR3 protein is CAISEPQGARHEQYF. CDR3 in DNA: TGTGCCATCAGTGAGCCGCAGGGGGCGCGTCACGAGCAGTACTTC.

J is TRBJ2-3 and V is TRBV7-2, with a tentative D call TRBD1 (5 bases). The germline gives CDR1 SGHTA, CDR2 FQGNSA. CDR3 length: 13 amino acids. V was trimmed by 6 bases and J by 4 bases, leaving 11 bases between them. CDR3 protein: CASRTAGSDTQYF. DNA for the CDR3: TGTGCCAGCAGAACGGCAGGGTCAGATACGCAGTATTTT.

The chain combines TRBV4-1 with TRBJ2-7; D possibly corresponds to TRBD2 (6 bases). Trimming removed 0 bases at V and 3 bases at J, with 15 bases between. CDR3 length: 16 residues. CDR1 is MGHRA and CDR2 is YSYEKL in the germline V gene. The CDR3 DNA is TGCGCCAGCAGCCAAGAGGGGACTTTGGCTAACTACGAGCAGTACTTC. It specifies CASSQEGTLANYEQYF.

The chain combines TRBV5-1 with TRBJ2-5; D is unclear. V was trimmed by 4 bases and J by 0 bases, leaving 13 bases between them. The germline V gene encodes CDR1 SGHRS and CDR2 YFSETQ. CDR3 length: 15 residues. The chain's CDR3 is CASSLGGRNQETQYF. In nucleotides, the CDR3 is TGCGCCAGCAGCCTCGGTGGGCGTAACCAAGAGACCCAGTACTTC.

The J gene is TRBJ1-5, the V gene TRBV2; D uncertain. CDR1 is SNHLY, CDR2 FYNNEI, per germline. The germline V and J ends were trimmed by 6 bases and 6 bases, with 12 bases remaining between them. This CDR3 has 13 amino acids. The CDR3 coding sequence is TGTGCCAGCAGAGTTACGGCCTCTCAGCCCCAGCATTTT. As protein: CASRVTASQPQHF. Drawing the rest from reference TRBV2 and TRBJ1-5, the complete variable domain is EPEVTQTPSHQVTQMGQEVILRCVPISNHLYFYWYRQILGQKVEFLVSFYNNEISEKSEIFDDQFSVERPDGSNFTLKIRSTKLEDSAMYFCASRVTASQPQHFGDGTRLSIL.

The chain recombines TRBV19 with TRBJ2-2, with D possibly TRBD2 on 6 matching bases. This CDR3 has 15 residues. Germline V gene sequence: CDR1 LNHDA, CDR2 SQIVND (reference sequence). With 3 bases removed from V and 6 bases from J, the gap between germline ends came to 14 bases. The CDR3 nucleotides are TGTGCCAGTAGTATCTCCAGCGGGTCGTCCGGGGAGCTGTTTTTT. This codes for CASSISSGSSGELFF.

The V gene is TRBV7-9, the J gene TRBJ2-3; no definite D call. The CDR3 sequence is 14 residues long. V was shortened by 7 bases and J by 2 bases, with 13 bases between the two germline ends. The germline V gene has CDR1 SEHNR and CDR2 FQNEAQ (reference sequence). This CDR3 is CASNPLGNTDTQYF. The CDR3 bases are TGTGCCAGCAACCCTCTGGGGAACACAGATACGCAGTATTTT.

The chain is built from TRBV4-1 and TRBJ2-7; 8 bases are shared with TRBD1. This CDR3 is built from 16 residues. The ends lost 4 bases at V and 3 bases at J; junction bases unmatched: 11. Germline-derived CDR1 and CDR2 are MGHRA and YSYEKL. The CDR3 bases are TGCGCCAGCAGCCGATTGGACAGGGCCTCTCTCTACGAGCAGTACTTC. It yields the protein CASSRLDRASLYEQYF.

This rearrangement joins TRBV7-9 to TRBJ2-7, with D unclear. V was cut by 2 bases and J by 0 bases, with 8 bases left in between. CDR1 SEHNR and CDR2 FQNEAQ come from the germline V gene (reference sequence). This CDR3 spans 14 amino acids. The CDR3: CASSLRHSSYEQYF. The CDR3, as DNA: TGTGCCAGCAGCTTAAGACATAGCTCCTACGAGCAGTACTTC.

The CDR3 spells CASSLGPNAQQPQHF. The DNA of the CDR3 is TGTGCCAGCAGCTTAGGCCCTAACGCGCAGCAGCCCCAGCATTTT. This chain joins TRBV11-2 and TRBJ1-5, with D unclear. Germline V CDR1 and CDR2: SGHAT, FQNNGV. Trimming left V 1 base short and J 7 bases short, with 14 bases between. This CDR3 spans 15 amino acids. Complete variable domain (other parts from reference TRBV11-2 and TRBJ1-5): EAGVAQSPRYKIIEKRQSVAFWCNPISGHATLYWYQQILGQGPKLLIQFQNNGVVDDSQLPKDRFSAERLKGVDSTLKIQPAKLEDSAVYLCASSLGPNAQQPQHFGDGTRLSIL.

The CDR3 is CASSLAGGGLYNEQFF. In DNA form, the CDR3 reads TGTGCCAGCAGCTTAGCGGGAGGGGGGCTCTACAATGAGCAGTTCTTC. The genes are TRBV7-3 and TRBJ2-1, with 9 bases matching TRBD2. Trimming cost V 2 bases and J 3 bases; bases outside gene matches: 5. The CDR3 has 16 residues. CDR1 is SGHTA, CDR2 FQGTGA, per germline.

This clonotype has more than one count but fewer than ten. J is TRBJ2-5 and V is TRBV7-9, with D maybe TRBD1 (5 bases). The V end was cut by 8 bases, the J end by 2 bases, with 33 bases between. Germline V gene sequence: CDR1 SEHNR, CDR2 FQNEAQ (reference sequence). This CDR3 is 20 amino acids long. The DNA for the CDR3 is TGTGCCAGCGGTGCCTTCCAGGGCCACCCTCAAACCCGTTTACAAGAGACCCAGTACTTC. Translated: CASGAFQGHPQTRLQETQYF.

This clonotype occurred a few times. The chain has TRBV7-8 and TRBJ2-2, with 8 bases matching TRBD2. Germline V CDR1 and CDR2: SGHVS, FQNEAQ. The CDR3 is 19 residues long. V lost 1 base to trimming and J lost 1 base; unmatched junction nucleotides: 11. In nucleotides, the CDR3 is TGTGCCAGCAGCTTAGTGAGAATACCGGGAGGGCGGAACACCGGGGAGCTGTTTTTT. This codes for CASSLVRIPGGRNTGELFF.

As for this clonotype: One end of the junction is discordant with germline, which a read error may explain. The J gene is TRBJ2-1, the V gene TRBV5-1, with 10 bases fitting TRBD1. Germline V gene lookup returns CDR1 SGHRS and CDR2 YFSETQ. The CDR3 length is 16 residues. The CDR3 here is CASSFSGGQGYNEQFF. Here the CDR3 DNA reads TGCGCCAGCAGCTTCTCGGGGGGACAGGGGTACAATGAGCAGTTCTTT.